This TCR beta chain emerged from a study of early T cells in non-severe SARS-CoV-2 infection. On the study more broadly: The authors sequenced bulk RNA from unsorted whole blood, leaving chains unpaired. Overall study findings and caveats: Anti-spike CD8 specificities were favored by VDJdb matching, whose results missed private and CD4 specificities.

This clonotype came up a few times. Its antigen is still unknown. The library protocol tagged individual cDNA molecules with unique molecular identifiers. TCRdb itself ran the 5' RACE reads through MiXCR, one entry per CDR3 protein. Among 80,000 or so distinct CDR3 sequences, around a sixth were seen once, and the ten largest hold 12%. The CDR3 covers 14 residues. Germline V gene data show CDR1 as SGHTA and CDR2 as FQGTGA. The germline V and J ends were trimmed by 1 base and 6 bases, with 13 bases remaining between them. Specimen: whole blood. The sequence derives from an adult who was a healthcare worker with PCR-confirmed SARS-CoV-2 infection or an uninfected control (not recorded which). The V call is TRBV7-3, the J call TRBJ2-7; D may be TRBD1 (6 bases). The CDR3 nucleotides are TGTGCCAGCAGCTTAATGTGGGCAGGGGCCGAGCAGTACTTC. Translated, it gives CASSLMWAGAEQYF.